This T cell receptor (beta chain) was captured by sequencing in a study of PD-1 blockade in classical Hodgkin lymphoma. Time point here: cycle 4 day 1 (C4D1), after 6 weeks of nivolumab. Every patient experienced relapse after autologous stem cell transplantation, and brentuximab vedotin exposure varied. Magnetic negative selection of thawed PBMCs was the method by which CD4+ T cells were purified. Notes on the study in general: Compared with baseline, CD4+ but not CD8+ TCR diversity had risen significantly by C4D1. TCR diversity at baseline was reported to be reduced in newly diagnosed patients relative to healthy donors. Complete responders' diversity at baseline resembled that of newly diagnosed patients.

Here immunoSEQ multiplex PCR was the method, and the copy in TCRdb shows in-frame clones only, minus some. The sample contains 27,000 or so clones, 85% of which appear only once. Points on this clone: Antigen: not known.

CDR1 SGHDT and CDR2 YYEEEE come from the germline V gene. V lost 0 bases and J lost 1; bases outside the gene matches: 6. The length of the CDR3 is 18 residues. The clonotype was recovered from a human donor with classical Hodgkin lymphoma. The sequencing used CD4+ T cells from blood, collected before the fourth cycle of nivolumab. The chain uses TRBV5-6 and TRBJ2-7; 14 bases are shared with TRBD2. The CDR3 sequence: CASSLGLGLAGESYEQYF. The CDR3 DNA follows: TGTGCCAGCAGCTTGGGTTTGGGACTAGCGGGAGAGTCCTACGAGCAGTACTTC.